This T cell receptor beta chain appears in the sequencing data of a study of Graves' ophthalmopathy and Graves' hyperthyroidism (dated by TCRdb to 2017 to 2018). For the wider study: Stable hyperthyroidism was defined as no progression to ophthalmopathy within 18 months of follow-up. In roughly 6 hyperthyroidism patients, T-cell repertoires of thyroid tissue and blood were compared. Following sampling, methimazole starting at 30 mg daily was administered to hyperthyroidism patients, and high-dose intravenous methylprednisolone was administered to ophthalmopathy patients. The independent validation cohort included around 19 hyperthyroidism patients plus 17 patients who later progressed from hyperthyroidism to ophthalmopathy. In total, approximately 140 blood samples were TCR-sequenced: fewer than 50 ophthalmopathy, 80 or so hyperthyroidism and about 17 hyperthyroidism-to-ophthalmopathy patients. To explore V-J signatures that separate ophthalmopathy from hyperthyroidism, a discovery set of more than 95 patients was enrolled, consisting of about 45 with ophthalmopathy and roughly 60 with stable hyperthyroidism. To tell Graves' ophthalmopathy apart from Graves' hyperthyroidism, and to predict which patients would progress to ophthalmopathy, the study relied on TCR beta repertoire signatures. What the research found in general, with its limitations: In validation, the model predicted ophthalmopathy progression with about 70% sensitivity and about 77% specificity; roughly eleven predicted patients were CT-confirmed with GO in a median of around 6 months. Most expanded thyroid clonotypes with frequency above 0.001 were also detected in blood, suggesting blood repertoires may reflect the thyroid immune response. The 13-signature model separated ophthalmopathy from stable hyperthyroidism with approximately 88% sensitivity and around 81% specificity in cross-validation, and 80%/75% in the test set. Sample size was not statistically predetermined, and group allocation was not concealed from the investigators.

The CDR3 region is 14 residues in length, termini included. The DNA shown is the 42-base CDR3, in frame from base 1. CDR1 and CDR2, looked up from the germline V gene, are SGHNT and YENEEA. At the junction V is shortened by 4 bases and J by 7 bases, with 13 bases in between. Hyperthyroidism patients were newly diagnosed, were aged 18 to 65 years, and had a disease duration under 2 months. Patients with other autoimmune diseases, uncontrolled infections, pregnancy or lactation were excluded from the study. Diagnosis relied on clinical symptoms, serum thyroxine, TRAb, thyroid ultrasound and orbital computed tomography. Total RNA was extracted with Trizol reagent and quality-checked on an Agilent 2100 Bioanalyzer. Of note for this clonotype: Its antigen is not yet known. This likely comes from a read error, as the CDR3 has no conserved phenylalanine or tryptophan at its end.

For repertoire sequencing, the TCR beta CDR3 regions were amplified from RNA transcripts. The first round was an RT-PCR using HTBI primers with the Qiagen OneStep RT-PCR kit, and this first round was followed by a second-round multiplex PCR, then size selection and purification. Sequencing of the libraries was carried out on an Illumina HiSeq2000 in paired-end mode with 100 bp reads. The published analysis was carried out like this. SOAPnuke was used to process the reads, throwing out any read that had adapters, had uncalled bases, had a mean Phred below 15, or lacked an exact constant-primer or identifier match. COPE v1.2.5 was used to merge the high-quality paired reads. Each unique nucleotide sequence was treated as a clonotype, and MiTCR v1.1 was used to align the clonotypes to the IMGT TRB V, D and J references. Analysis was restricted to V-J combinations with a frequency above 0.0001, which covered roughly 99% of repertoires. For each V-J combination, a TCR clonal expansion and chaos score was defined as the ratio of F50 clonal expansion to chaos observed in the TCRdist matrix. Welch's t-statistics and random forest were used to narrow the features down to 13 V-J combinations, which were then fed into a naive Bayes classifier. The Morisita-Horn index was used to measure how similar the thyroid and blood repertoires were. TCRdb trimmed the raw reads at Q25, called clones with MiXCR and kept productive beta chains. A single entry per CDR3 protein holds the most common genes and DNA from its merged rows. The V and J calls shown here were made by TCRdb, not taken from the authors' results. The sample profile shows some 1.1 million distinct CDR3 sequences; roughly 35% of them were found once. The top ten clonotypes cover 11% of the sample.

Sequencing used peripheral blood or thyroid tissue (not recorded which). Recombination linked TRBV11-3 to TRBJ2-2; matching of 5 bases hints at TRBD1 as the D gene. The TCR was taken from an adult man with Graves' hyperthyroidism. The bases are TGTGCCAGCAGCTCTGGGGCCAGGGTCGGGGAGCTGTTTGTT. Translated, it gives CASSSGARVGELFV.